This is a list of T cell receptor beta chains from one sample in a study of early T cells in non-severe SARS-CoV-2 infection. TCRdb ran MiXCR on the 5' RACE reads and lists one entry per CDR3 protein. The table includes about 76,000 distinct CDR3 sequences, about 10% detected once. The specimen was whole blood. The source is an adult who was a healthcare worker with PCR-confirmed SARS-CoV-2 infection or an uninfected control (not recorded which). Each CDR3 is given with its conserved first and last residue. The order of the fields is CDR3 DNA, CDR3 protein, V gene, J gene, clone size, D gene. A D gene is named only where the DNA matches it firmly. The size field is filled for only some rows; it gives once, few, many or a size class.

CDR3nt: TGCAGCGTCGACAGGGGAGACATTCAGTACTTC
CDR3aa: CSVDRGDIQYF
v_gene: TRBV29-1
j_gene: TRBJ2-4
abundance: -
d_gene: TRBD1

CDR3nt: TGTGCCAGCAGCACAGGACCAAATAAAGGCAATCAGCCCCAGCATTTT
CDR3aa: CASSTGPNKGNQPQHF
v_gene: TRBV21-1
j_gene: TRBJ1-5
abundance: many
d_gene: -

CDR3nt: TGTGCCAGCAGTGAAGGGCCCGCAGCTGAAGCTTTCTTT
CDR3aa: CASSEGPAAEAFF
v_gene: TRBV6-1
j_gene: TRBJ1-1
abundance: few
d_gene: -

CDR3nt: TGTGCCAGCTCACCACTCTCAGACTCACCTAACTATGGCTACACCTTC
CDR3aa: CASSPLSDSPNYGYTF
v_gene: TRBV18
j_gene: TRBJ1-2
abundance: many
d_gene: -

CDR3nt: TGTGCCAGCACGGGACAGGGGGTGGATACGCAGTATTTT
CDR3aa: CASTGQGVDTQYF
v_gene: TRBV2
j_gene: TRBJ2-3
abundance: -
d_gene: TRBD1

CDR3nt: TGTGCCAGCAGCCGTCGGACAGGAGAGACCCAGTACTTC
CDR3aa: CASSRRTGETQYF
v_gene: TRBV7-2
j_gene: TRBJ2-5
abundance: -
d_gene: TRBD1

CDR3nt: TGTGCCAGCAGCCCTTACAATCAGCCCCAGCATTTT
CDR3aa: CASSPYNQPQHF
v_gene: TRBV7-2
j_gene: TRBJ1-5
abundance: -
d_gene: -

CDR3nt: TGTGCCAGCAGCTTCAGGGATAAAGATACGCAGTATTTT
CDR3aa: CASSFRDKDTQYF
v_gene: TRBV7-2
j_gene: TRBJ2-3
abundance: many
d_gene: -

CDR3nt: TGTGCCAGCAGTCCACGGACTAGCGGGGGCCCTAGCTCCTACGAGCAGTACTTC
CDR3aa: CASSPRTSGGPSSYEQYF
v_gene: TRBV12-3/TRBV12-4
j_gene: TRBJ2-7
abundance: -
d_gene: TRBD2

CDR3nt: TGCGCCAGCAGTCAATTTGTAGCGGGGAGCACAGATACGCAGTATTTT
CDR3aa: CASSQFVAGSTDTQYF
v_gene: TRBV23-1
j_gene: TRBJ2-3
abundance: few
d_gene: TRBD2

CDR3nt: TGTGCCAGCAGTTTGCACAGGGCCAGCTACGAGCAGTACTTC
CDR3aa: CASSLHRASYEQYF
v_gene: TRBV28
j_gene: TRBJ2-7
abundance: -
d_gene: -

CDR3nt: TGCAGTGCCGAGGACTTACTAGCCAAAAACATTCAGTACTTC
CDR3aa: CSAEDLLAKNIQYF
v_gene: TRBV20-1
j_gene: TRBJ2-4
abundance: -
d_gene: -

CDR3nt: TGTGCCAGCAGCATCGGGACTAGCGGGGGGTACCAAGAGACCCAGTACTTC
CDR3aa: CASSIGTSGGYQETQYF
v_gene: TRBV9
j_gene: TRBJ2-5
abundance: -
d_gene: TRBD2

CDR3nt: TGTGCCAGCAGCTTAGCAGGGTTAGTGACAGATACGCAGTATTTT
CDR3aa: CASSLAGLVTDTQYF
v_gene: TRBV11-2
j_gene: TRBJ2-3
abundance: many
d_gene: -

CDR3nt: TGTGCCAGCAGCCACGGTCAGGAAGTAGGTCAGCCCCAGCATTTT
CDR3aa: CASSHGQEVGQPQHF
v_gene: TRBV7-9
j_gene: TRBJ1-5
abundance: many
d_gene: -

CDR3nt: TGTGCCAGCAGAATGGCACACGCCAATTCACCCCTCCACTTT
CDR3aa: CASRMAHANSPLHF
v_gene: TRBV25-1
j_gene: TRBJ1-6
abundance: many
d_gene: -

CDR3nt: TGTGCCAGCAGTTACTCTACACGAAGTTTGTTCTTGGATGAAAAACTGTTTTTT
CDR3aa: CASSYSTRSLFLDEKLFF
v_gene: TRBV6-5
j_gene: TRBJ1-4
abundance: many
d_gene: -

CDR3nt: TGCAGTGCTAGCCCCCGGGACAGGGTGCGTGAGCAGTTCTTC
CDR3aa: CSASPRDRVREQFF
v_gene: TRBV20-1
j_gene: TRBJ2-1
abundance: -
d_gene: TRBD1

CDR3nt: TGCAGCGGGTCATGGGGCAAGACTGAAGCTTTCTTT
CDR3aa: CSGSWGKTEAFF
v_gene: TRBV20-1
j_gene: TRBJ1-1
abundance: few
d_gene: -

CDR3nt: TGTGCCAGCAGCCAAGTAGGGGGCAATGAGCAGTTCTTC
CDR3aa: CASSQVGGNEQFF
v_gene: TRBV14
j_gene: TRBJ2-1
abundance: many
d_gene: -

CDR3nt: TGTGCCAGCAGCCTAACAGGGTTCACTGAAGCTTTCTTT
CDR3aa: CASSLTGFTEAFF
v_gene: TRBV7-9
j_gene: TRBJ1-1
abundance: few
d_gene: -

CDR3nt: TGCAGCGGGGGACACAACGGTCCGCAGTATTTT
CDR3aa: CSGGHNGPQYF
v_gene: TRBV29-1
j_gene: TRBJ2-3
abundance: -
d_gene: -

CDR3nt: TGTGCCAGCAGCCGTCACCCGGGACAGGCTCTGGGTGGCTACACCTTC
CDR3aa: CASSRHPGQALGGYTF
v_gene: TRBV6-2/TRBV6-3
j_gene: TRBJ1-2
abundance: many
d_gene: TRBD1

CDR3nt: TGCGCCAGCAGTGATCCCACGGGGGGTCTGGGCAATCAGCCCCAGCATTTT
CDR3aa: CASSDPTGGLGNQPQHF
v_gene: TRBV10-2
j_gene: TRBJ1-5
abundance: many
d_gene: -

CDR3nt: TGTGCCAGCAGCCGCAGGACTGGTGAAGCGGAGCTGTTTTTT
CDR3aa: CASSRRTGEAELFF
v_gene: TRBV11-3
j_gene: TRBJ2-2
abundance: few
d_gene: -

CDR3nt: TGCAGCGCGATCCTATTTCGGGACAGCAATGAGCAGTTCTTC
CDR3aa: CSAILFRDSNEQFF
v_gene: TRBV29-1
j_gene: TRBJ2-1
abundance: -
d_gene: TRBD1

CDR3nt: TGTGCCAGCAGTTTCGGGGGACAGGGGGCTTACGAGCAGTACTTC
CDR3aa: CASSFGGQGAYEQYF
v_gene: TRBV12-3/TRBV12-4
j_gene: TRBJ2-7
abundance: many
d_gene: TRBD1

CDR3nt: TGCGCCAGCAGCCGGGATCGCTTGAACGGGGGCACTGAAGCTTTCTTT
CDR3aa: CASSRDRLNGGTEAFF
v_gene: TRBV4-3
j_gene: TRBJ1-1
abundance: few
d_gene: -

CDR3nt: TGTGCCAGTAGTATAGGGACAGTTCAAGAGACCCAGTACTTC
CDR3aa: CASSIGTVQETQYF
v_gene: TRBV19
j_gene: TRBJ2-5
abundance: few
d_gene: -

CDR3nt: TGTGCCAGCAGGCGCCCCAGCGGGGGGCCTAGTGAGCAGTTCTTC
CDR3aa: CASRRPSGGPSEQFF
v_gene: TRBV7-2
j_gene: TRBJ2-1
abundance: -
d_gene: TRBD2

CDR3nt: TGTGCCTGGAGTCTCCATGGTAACGGCTACACCTTC
CDR3aa: CAWSLHGNGYTF
v_gene: TRBV30
j_gene: TRBJ1-2
abundance: -
d_gene: -

CDR3nt: TGTGCCAGCAGCTTAACAGGGACAGGGGCGGAGTACTTC
CDR3aa: CASSLTGTGAEYF
v_gene: TRBV7-3
j_gene: TRBJ2-7
abundance: few
d_gene: TRBD1

CDR3nt: TGTGCCAGTAGTATCCTAGCGGGGGGTTCCTACGAGCAGTACTTC
CDR3aa: CASSILAGGSYEQYF
v_gene: TRBV19
j_gene: TRBJ2-7
abundance: many
d_gene: TRBD2

CDR3nt: TGTGCCAGCAGTTCATCATATGGCTACACCTTC
CDR3aa: CASSSSYGYTF
v_gene: TRBV12-3/TRBV12-4
j_gene: TRBJ1-2
abundance: -
d_gene: -

CDR3nt: TGTGCCAGCGGGGACAGGGGGCGAGGGAATCAGCCCCAGCATTTT
CDR3aa: CASGDRGRGNQPQHF
v_gene: TRBV2
j_gene: TRBJ1-5
abundance: few
d_gene: TRBD1

CDR3nt: TGCAGCGTCTCCCGGGACACCAACGAGCAGTACTTC
CDR3aa: CSVSRDTNEQYF
v_gene: TRBV29-1
j_gene: TRBJ2-7
abundance: many
d_gene: -

CDR3nt: TGCAGCGAGCCCATCCCCGGGACAGGGCTCCTTCTTCTAAATTCACCCCTCCACTTT
CDR3aa: CSEPIPGTGLLLLNSPLHF
v_gene: TRBV29-1
j_gene: TRBJ1-6
abundance: many
d_gene: TRBD1

CDR3nt: TGTGCCAGCAGGCCCCGGGCGTTTTCGGGACACCAAAACACCGGGGAGCTGTTTTTT
CDR3aa: CASRPRAFSGHQNTGELFF
v_gene: TRBV2
j_gene: TRBJ2-2
abundance: few
d_gene: -

CDR3nt: TGTGCCAGCAGCTTAAGAGCGGGGGGGCCTCGCACAGATACGCAGTATTTT
CDR3aa: CASSLRAGGPRTDTQYF
v_gene: TRBV7-9
j_gene: TRBJ2-3
abundance: many
d_gene: TRBD2

CDR3nt: TGTGCCAGCAGCGTAGCCGAACGACCCTCTGGAAACACCATATATTTT
CDR3aa: CASSVAERPSGNTIYF
v_gene: TRBV9
j_gene: TRBJ1-3
abundance: few
d_gene: -

CDR3nt: TGTGCCAGCAGCCCACCGGGAGCGGGGGCCTACAATGAGCAGTTCTTC
CDR3aa: CASSPPGAGAYNEQFF
v_gene: TRBV2
j_gene: TRBJ2-1
abundance: few
d_gene: TRBD2

CDR3nt: TGTGCCAGCACCCCAGGAGATACGCAGTATTTT
CDR3aa: CASTPGDTQYF
v_gene: TRBV7-2
j_gene: TRBJ2-3
abundance: few
d_gene: -

CDR3nt: TGCAGCGTTGAAGATAGTCTAGTACAAGAGACCCAGTACTTC
CDR3aa: CSVEDSLVQETQYF
v_gene: TRBV29-1
j_gene: TRBJ2-5
abundance: -
d_gene: -

CDR3nt: TGTGCCACCAGCACTTGGGAGGGAGGGGGGCACGGTCAGCCCCAGCATTTT
CDR3aa: CATSTWEGGGHGQPQHF
v_gene: TRBV15
j_gene: TRBJ1-5
abundance: few
d_gene: -

CDR3nt: TGTGCCAGCAGCTTCAAGGGCAGAGAGACCCAGTACTTC
CDR3aa: CASSFKGRETQYF
v_gene: TRBV5-6
j_gene: TRBJ2-5
abundance: many
d_gene: -

CDR3nt: TGTGCCAGCAGTGACTCCCGGGACAGCACGAACACCGGGGAGCTGTTTTTT
CDR3aa: CASSDSRDSTNTGELFF
v_gene: TRBV6-4
j_gene: TRBJ2-2
abundance: -
d_gene: TRBD1